This T cell receptor beta chain is drawn from a study of blood T cell repertoires in COVID-19 (TCRdb year 2020). Describing the broader study: Samples from collaborators originated in the United States, Italy and Spain and spanned both the acute and convalescent phases of COVID-19. The material from the prospective study consisted of cDNA or gDNA derived from T cells, B-cell-depleted T cells, or PBMCs. Subjects who had been exposed to COVID-19, were actively infected with it, or had recovered from it provided the deeply sampled blood TCRbeta repertoires that made up the dataset. The repertoires were released in a freely available public database meant as a resource for research on the immune response to SARS-CoV-2. The samples were drawn from the first 160 participants of the ongoing ImmuneRACE study and from 1,254 subjects provided by 6 global collaborators. Nearly every sample came with metadata listing a de-identified subject ID, COVID-19 status, age in years and sex. HLA class I and class II types, where available, came from metadata supplied by the sample provider rather than from assay-based typing.

Whole blood was collected in K2EDTA tubes by collaborating institutions according to the institutions' own protocols. Collaborator samples were shipped for TCRbeta analysis as frozen whole blood, isolated PBMCs, or DNA extracted from either sample type. A word on this clone: The antigen it binds to is not known. Base-call qualities are not available, and no considerably larger clone is one nucleotide away.

TCRbeta CDR3 regions were amplified from genomic DNA using the immunoSEQ Assay, a bias-controlled multiplex PCR. The study's processing was this. The number of nucleated cells in each sample was estimated from the amplification of reference gene primers within the assay. To quantify the absolute abundance of each unique TCRbeta CDR3 rearrangement, sequence reads were collapsed and filtered. For each sample, productive Simpson clonality was calculated as the square root of Simpson's diversity index across productive rearrangements. The table comes from immuneACCESS by way of TCRdb, which keeps in-frame sequences with V and J called. Part of the clones is missing from these tables; in studies checked, under half for an unresolved V gene and the rest for unknown reasons. The V and J calls and clone size are taken from that table; D and trimming were inferred from the DNA. This sample is represented by 130,000 to 150,000 clones; 78% of them were singletons. About 1.9% of the sample is in the top ten clones.

The investigation overall reported the following: Clinical and demographic metadata were provided uncurated, with the amount varying by source and participant.

Trimming takes 0 bases off V and 3 bases off J; junction bases not matched to a gene: 11. Looking up the germline V gene yields CDR1 MGHRA and CDR2 YSYEKL. Spanning cysteine to phenylalanine, the CDR3 consists of 17 amino acids. Left in the record is the CDR3 DNA by itself, 51 bases read in frame from the first base. The receptor's source is a woman aged 55-70 years with acute or convalescent COVID-19. The sample taken for sequencing was peripheral blood. The chain couples TRBV4-1 to TRBJ2-7, with 7 bases aligning to TRBD1. The sequenced DNA is TGCGCCAGCAGCCAAGATAGTGGGACAGCCCTCATCTACGAGCAGTACTTC. Protein translation: CASSQDSGTALIYEQYF.